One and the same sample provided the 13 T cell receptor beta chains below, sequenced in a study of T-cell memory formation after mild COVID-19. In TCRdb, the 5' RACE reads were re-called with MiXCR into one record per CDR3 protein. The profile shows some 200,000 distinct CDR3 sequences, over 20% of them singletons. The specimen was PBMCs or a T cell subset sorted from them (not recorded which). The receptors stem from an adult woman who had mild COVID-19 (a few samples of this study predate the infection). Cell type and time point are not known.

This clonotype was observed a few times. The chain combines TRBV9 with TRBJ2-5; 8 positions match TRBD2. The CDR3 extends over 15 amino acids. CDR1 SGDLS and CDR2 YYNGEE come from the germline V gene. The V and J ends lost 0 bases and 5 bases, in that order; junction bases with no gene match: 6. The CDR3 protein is CASSVAVAGWETQYF. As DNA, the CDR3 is TGTGCCAGCAGCGTAGCGGTAGCGGGATGGGAGACCCAGTACTTC.

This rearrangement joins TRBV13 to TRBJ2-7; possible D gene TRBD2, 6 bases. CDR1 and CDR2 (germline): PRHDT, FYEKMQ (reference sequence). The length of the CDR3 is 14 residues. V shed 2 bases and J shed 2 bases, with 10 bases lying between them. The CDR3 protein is CASSLRLAPYEQYF. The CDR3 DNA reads TGTGCCAGCAGCTTAAGGCTAGCGCCCTACGAGCAGTACTTC.

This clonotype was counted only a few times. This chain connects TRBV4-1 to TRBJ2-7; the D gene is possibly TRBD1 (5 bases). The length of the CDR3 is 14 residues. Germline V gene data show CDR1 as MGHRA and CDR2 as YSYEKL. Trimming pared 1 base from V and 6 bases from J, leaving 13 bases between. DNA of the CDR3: TGCGCCAGCAGCCAAGGGCAGGGTATCTCCGAGCAGTACTTC. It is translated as CASSQGQGISEQYF.

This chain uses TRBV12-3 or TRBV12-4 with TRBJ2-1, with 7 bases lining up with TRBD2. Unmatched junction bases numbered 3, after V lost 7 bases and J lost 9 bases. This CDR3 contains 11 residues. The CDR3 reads CASTPGGEQFF. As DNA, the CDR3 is TGTGCCAGCACCCCGGGGGGTGAGCAGTTCTTC.

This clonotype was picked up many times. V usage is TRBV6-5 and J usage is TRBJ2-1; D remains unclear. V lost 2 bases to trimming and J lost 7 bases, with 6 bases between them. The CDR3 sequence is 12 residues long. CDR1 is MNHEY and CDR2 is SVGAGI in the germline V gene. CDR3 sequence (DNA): TGTGCCAGCAGTTACGATTCTAATGAGCAGTTCTTC. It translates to CASSYDSNEQFF.

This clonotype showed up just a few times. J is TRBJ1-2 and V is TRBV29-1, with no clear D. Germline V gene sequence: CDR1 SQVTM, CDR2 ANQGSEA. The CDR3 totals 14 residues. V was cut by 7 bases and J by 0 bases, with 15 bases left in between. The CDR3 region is CSAPDPLTNYGYTF. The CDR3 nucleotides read TGCAGCGCCCCTGACCCGTTAACTAACTATGGCTACACCTTC.

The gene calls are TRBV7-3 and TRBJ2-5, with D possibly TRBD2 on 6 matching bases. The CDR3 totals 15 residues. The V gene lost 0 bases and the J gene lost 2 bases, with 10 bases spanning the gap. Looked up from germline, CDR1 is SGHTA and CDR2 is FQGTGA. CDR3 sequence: CASSLTGRPQETQYF. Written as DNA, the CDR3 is TGTGCCAGCAGCTTAACAGGGAGGCCGCAAGAGACCCAGTACTTC.

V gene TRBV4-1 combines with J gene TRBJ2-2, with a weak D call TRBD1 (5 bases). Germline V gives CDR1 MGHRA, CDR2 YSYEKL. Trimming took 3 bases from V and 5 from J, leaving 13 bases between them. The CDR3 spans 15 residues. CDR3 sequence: CASSQAGPRTGELFF. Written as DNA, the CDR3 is TGCGCCAGCAGCCAGGCAGGGCCTCGGACCGGGGAGCTGTTTTTT.

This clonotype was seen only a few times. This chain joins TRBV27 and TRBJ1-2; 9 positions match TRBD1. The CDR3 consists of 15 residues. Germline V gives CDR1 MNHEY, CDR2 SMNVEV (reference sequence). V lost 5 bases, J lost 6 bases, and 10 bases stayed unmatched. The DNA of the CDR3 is TGTGCCAGCAGTCCCCAACAGGGGGCTTGGCATGGCTACACCTTC. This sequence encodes CASSPQQGAWHGYTF.

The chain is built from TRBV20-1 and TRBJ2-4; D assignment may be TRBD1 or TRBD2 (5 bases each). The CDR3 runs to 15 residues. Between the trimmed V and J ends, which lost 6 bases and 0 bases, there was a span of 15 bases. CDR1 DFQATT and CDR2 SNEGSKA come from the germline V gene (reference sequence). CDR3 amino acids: CSALGPLLAKNIQYF. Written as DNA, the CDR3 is TGCAGTGCCTTGGGACCGCTACTAGCCAAAAACATTCAGTACTTC.

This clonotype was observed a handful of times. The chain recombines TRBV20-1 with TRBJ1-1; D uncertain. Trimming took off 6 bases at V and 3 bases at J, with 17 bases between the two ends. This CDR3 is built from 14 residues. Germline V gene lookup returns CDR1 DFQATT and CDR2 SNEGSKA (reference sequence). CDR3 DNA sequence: TGCAGTGCGAGGGCTCTGAATTCGGACACTGAAGCTTTCTTT. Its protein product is CSARALNSDTEAFF.

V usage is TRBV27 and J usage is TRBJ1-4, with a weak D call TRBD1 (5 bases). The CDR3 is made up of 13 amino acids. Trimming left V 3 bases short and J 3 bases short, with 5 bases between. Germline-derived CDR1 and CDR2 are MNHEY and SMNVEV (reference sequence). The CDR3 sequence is CASSLTANEKLFF. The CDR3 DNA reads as TGTGCCAGCAGTTTGACAGCTAATGAAAAACTGTTTTTT. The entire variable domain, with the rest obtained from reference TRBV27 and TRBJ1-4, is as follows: EAQVTQNPRYLITVTGKKLTVTCSQNMNHEYMSWYRQDPGLGLRQIYYSMNVEVTDKGDVPEGYKVSRKEKRNFPLILESPSPNQTSLYFCASSLTANEKLFFGSGTQLSVL.

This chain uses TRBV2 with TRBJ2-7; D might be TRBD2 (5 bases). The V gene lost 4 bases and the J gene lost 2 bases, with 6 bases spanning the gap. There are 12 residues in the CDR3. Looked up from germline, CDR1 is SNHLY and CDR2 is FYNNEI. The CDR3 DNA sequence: TGTGCCAGCAGTGCCGGGACCTACGAGCAGTACTTC. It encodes CASSAGTYEQYF.